These 26 T cell receptor beta chains came from one sample sequenced in a study of low-dose radiotherapy and immunotherapy resistance in tumors. Stated time point: before trial treatment. Primers targeting TRAV and TRBV primed first-strand cDNA, covering alpha and beta chains. Both a constant-region primer and a V-primer adapter served to amplify TCRs across 15 to 20 PCR cycles. From the reads, TCRdb called clonotypes with MiXCR, one entry per CDR3 protein. The data hold roughly 54,000 distinct CDR3 sequences, with less than 25% observed a single time. This specimen consisted of PBMCs, obtained before treatment. The receptors derive from a male donor with prostate cancer.

The chain couples TRBV4-3 to TRBJ2-3; a weak D match, TRBD1 (5 bases). Per the germline V gene, CDR1 is LGHNA and CDR2 is YSLEER. Trimming stripped 1 base from V and 0 bases from J, with 11 bases between. This CDR3 comprises 16 residues. CDR3 sequence reads: CASSQVQRQSTDTQYF. The CDR3 DNA follows: TGCGCCAGCAGCCAAGTGCAGCGACAGAGCACAGATACGCAGTATTTT.

Notes on this clonotype: A far larger clone lies a single base away; this is likely a read error. This rearrangement joins TRBV6-2 or TRBV6-3 to TRBJ2-1, with D perhaps matching TRBD2 (7 bases). The CDR3 covers 15 residues. Germline V gene sequence: CDR1 MNHEY, CDR2 SVGEGT. V shed 7 bases and J shed 5 bases, with 18 bases lying between them. Written as DNA, the CDR3 is TGTGCCAGCACCAAAGACGGGGGGCCCAACAATGAGCAGTTCTTC. This translates into CASTKDGGPNNEQFF.

There are a few counts of this clonotype. The chain carries TRBV7-8 and TRBJ2-7, with D possibly matching TRBD1 (5 bases). This CDR3 is 14 amino acids long. Trimming left V 5 bases short and J 2 bases short, with 13 bases between. CDR1 and CDR2 (germline): SGHVS, FQNEAQ. CDR3 protein: CASSPDGAPYEQYF. The CDR3 bases are TGTGCCAGCAGCCCGGATGGGGCCCCCTACGAGCAGTACTTC.

Concerning this clonotype itself: A read error is possible here, since a much larger clone lies one base away. The rearrangement joins TRBV5-1 to TRBJ2-5; 7 nucleotides agree with TRBD1. Germline V gene lookup returns CDR1 SGHRS and CDR2 YFSETQ. The CDR3 totals 15 residues. The trim removed 6 bases at V and 3 bases at J, leaving 11 bases unmatched. CDR3 nucleotide sequence: TGCGCCAGCAAGGACACAGGGGTAAGAGAAGAGACCCAGTACTTC. Amino acid sequence: CASKDTGVREETQYF.

There are many counts of this clonotype. The rearrangement links TRBV20-1 to TRBJ2-7; 9 bases are shared with TRBD1. The CDR3 contains 12 residues. The trim removed 8 bases at V and 6 bases at J, leaving 8 bases unmatched. Germline V gene data show CDR1 as DFQATT and CDR2 as SNEGSKA (reference sequence). This chain's CDR3 is CSYAGTGSEQYF. In nucleotides, the CDR3 is TGCAGTTACGCCGGGACAGGGTCCGAGCAGTACTTC.

The table lists this clonotype with many counts. The CDR3: CASSEGVLSYF. The DNA for the CDR3 is TGCGCCAGCAGTGAAGGGGTCCTCTCCTACTTC. The rearrangement links TRBV10-2 to TRBJ2-5; D may be TRBD1 (5 bases). CDR1 is WSHSY and CDR2 is SAAADI in the germline V gene. V was cut by 3 bases and J by 14 bases, with 13 bases left in between. The CDR3 is 11 amino acids.

This clonotype was seen at least ten times. This CDR3 is CSATPGQGGVGNQPQHF. The CDR3, as DNA: TGCAGTGCCACTCCGGGACAGGGGGGGGTTGGCAATCAGCCCCAGCATTTT. The J gene is TRBJ1-5, the V gene TRBV20-1, with 11 bases matching TRBD1. With V trimmed by 6 bases and J by 2 bases, 12 bases remained unmatched. Germline V gene data show CDR1 as DFQATT and CDR2 as SNEGSKA (reference sequence). This CDR3 has 17 amino acids.

This clonotype has a count of ten or more. The chain recombines TRBV7-7 with TRBJ2-7; a possible D gene is TRBD1 (5 bases). The germline CDR1 and CDR2 sequences are SSHAT and FNYEAQ (reference sequence). CDR3 length: 13 amino acids. Trimming cost V 2 bases and J 3 bases, with 8 bases left between them. CDR3 nucleotide sequence: TGTGCCAGCAGCTTATATCAGGGCTACGAGCAGTACTTC. As protein: CASSLYQGYEQYF.

This clonotype was seen repeatedly, ten times or more. V gene TRBV5-4 combines with J gene TRBJ2-6; D gene uncertain. The CDR3 sequence is 15 residues long. The germline V gene encodes CDR1 SGHNT and CDR2 YYREEE (reference sequence). V was trimmed by 6 bases and J by 0 bases, leaving 10 bases between them. The CDR3, as DNA: TGTGCCAGCACCCCTAAAATCTCTGGGGCCAACGTCCTGACTTTC. It encodes CASTPKISGANVLTF.

This sequence joins TRBV28 and TRBJ2-2, with D possibly matching TRBD2 (6 bases). Trimming removed 5 bases at V and 2 bases at J, with 21 bases between. From germline, CDR1 is MDHEN and CDR2 SYDVKM. The CDR3 is made up of 18 amino acids. The chain's CDR3 is CASSPPGGGTFNTGELFF. The DNA for the CDR3 is TGTGCCAGCAGTCCCCCGGGCGGAGGGACCTTTAACACCGGGGAGCTGTTTTTT.

This clonotype is deemed medium-sized (0.01 to 0.1%). The chain uses TRBV28 and TRBJ2-3; D is unresolved. Germline assignment: CDR1 MDHEN and CDR2 SYDVKM. V was clipped by 6 bases and J by 0 bases, with 4 bases between them. This CDR3 comprises 12 residues. CDR3 DNA sequence: TGTGCCAGCAGCCCTAGCACAGATACGCAGTATTTT. Amino acid sequence: CASSPSTDTQYF.

In this sample, this clonotype turned up a few times. The chain couples TRBV6-1 to TRBJ2-7; unclear D gene. V lost 5 bases to trimming and J lost 2 bases, with 7 bases between them. CDR1 MNHNS and CDR2 SASEGT come from the germline V gene. The CDR3 is 12 residues long. This CDR3 reads CASSTRPYEQYF. As DNA, the CDR3 is TGTGCCAGCAGTACGCGACCCTACGAGCAGTACTTC.

This clonotype showed up many times. This chain uses TRBV27 with TRBJ2-5; 9 positions agree with TRBD1. The CDR3 is 17 amino acids. The ends lost 3 bases at V and 2 bases at J; junction bases unmatched: 10. The germline CDR1 and CDR2 sequences are MNHEY and SMNVEV (reference sequence). The CDR3 reads CASSFRGPGTGQETQYF. The CDR3 DNA sequence: TGTGCCAGCAGTTTTAGGGGACCCGGGACAGGGCAAGAGACCCAGTACTTC.

This clonotype came up many times. The chain couples TRBV6-5 to TRBJ2-4, with 10 bases identical to TRBD1. The CDR3 consists of 19 residues. V lost 7 bases, J lost 0 bases, and 15 bases stayed unmatched. Germline V gene lookup returns CDR1 MNHEY and CDR2 SVGAGI. The CDR3 protein is CASTDRGGVSGVAKNIQYF. The CDR3 coding sequence is TGTGCCAGCACGGACAGGGGGGGAGTCAGCGGCGTAGCCAAAAACATTCAGTACTTC.

The rearrangement joins TRBV28 to TRBJ1-1; 7 bases match TRBD1. Germline V CDR1 and CDR2: MDHEN, SYDVKM. Unmatched junction bases numbered 14, after V lost 7 bases and J lost 0 bases. The CDR3 is 17 residues long. CDR3 in amino acids: CASIPPGTGVLNTEAFF. CDR3 bases: TGTGCCAGCATTCCCCCGGGAACAGGGGTACTGAACACTGAAGCTTTCTTT.

This chain uses TRBV14 with TRBJ2-1; 10 bases are a match to TRBD1. The CDR3 spans 15 residues. CDR1 and CDR2 from the germline V gene are SGHDN and FVKESK. Trimming at V came to 2 bases and at J to 6 bases, leaving 4 bases not matched to a gene. CDR3 amino acids: CASSQPRTGGNEQFF. CDR3 DNA: TGTGCCAGCAGCCAACCTAGGACAGGGGGCAATGAGCAGTTCTTC.

This clonotype has at least ten counts. J is TRBJ2-1 and V is TRBV27, with 9 bases matching TRBD2. Looked up from germline, CDR1 is MNHEY and CDR2 is SMNVEV (reference sequence). The junction had 10 bases not matched to a gene; V was cut back by 7 bases and J by 6 bases. The CDR3 runs to 15 residues. The CDR3 is CASTPSGRLVNEQFF. CDR3 bases: TGTGCCAGCACCCCAAGCGGGAGGCTTGTCAATGAGCAGTTCTTC.

The table lists this clonotype with a few counts. The J gene is TRBJ2-3, the V gene TRBV2, with D uncertain. V shed 2 bases and J shed 4 bases, with 7 bases lying between them. Germline-derived CDR1 and CDR2 are SNHLY and FYNNEI. The CDR3 spans 13 residues. In nucleotides, the CDR3 is TGTGCCAGCAGTGAAACGGCGGCAGATACGCAGTATTTT. It encodes CASSETAADTQYF.

This clonotype was recorded many times. This chain joins TRBV5-6 and TRBJ2-5; D is possibly TRBD2 (5 bases). The length of the CDR3 is 14 residues. Trimming removed 0 bases at V and 2 bases at J, with 8 bases between. CDR1 SGHDT and CDR2 YYEEEE come from the germline V gene. The CDR3 loop reads CASSLVGVQETQYF. In DNA, the CDR3 is TGTGCCAGCAGCTTGGTGGGAGTTCAAGAGACCCAGTACTTC.

This clonotype was found many times. This sequence joins TRBV14 and TRBJ1-2, with 7 bases that match TRBD1. Germline V lookup: CDR1 SGHDN, CDR2 FVKESK. The CDR3 covers 15 residues. Trimming at V came to 1 base and at J to 2 bases, leaving 4 bases not matched to a gene. The CDR3 reads CASSQVGQPNYGYTF. DNA of the CDR3: TGTGCCAGCAGCCAAGTGGGACAGCCAAACTATGGCTACACCTTC.

Points on this clonotype: No DNA is shown, since the ends of the CDR3 on it are uncertain; the CDR3 is the one TCRdb lists. V usage is TRBV4-2 and J usage is TRBJ2-2. The CDR3 numbers 15 amino acids, ends counted. Germline V gives CDR1 LGHNA, CDR2 YNFKEQ. The CDR3 region is CASSQGRNTGELFFF.

This clonotype was detected only a few times. The rearrangement links TRBV11-2 to TRBJ2-7, with TRBD2 matching 7 bases. Trimming at V came to 3 bases and at J to 2 bases, leaving 10 bases not matched to a gene. Looked up from germline, CDR1 is SGHAT and CDR2 is FQNNGV. This CDR3 has 16 amino acids. The CDR3 spells CASSFKFRTRAYEQYF. The CDR3 coding sequence is TGTGCCAGCAGCTTTAAATTCCGGACTAGGGCCTACGAGCAGTACTTC.

This clonotype was picked up many times. V is TRBV6-4 and J is TRBJ2-5; 8 bases align to TRBD1. Per the germline V gene, CDR1 is MRHNA and CDR2 is SNTAGT. The CDR3 totals 15 residues. J gave up 1 base and V 2 bases, and 3 bases lay outside the gene matches. CDR3 sequence (DNA): TGTGCCAGCAGTGACGGGGACAGGATCCAAGAGACCCAGTACTTC. It codes for CASSDGDRIQETQYF.

The chain uses TRBV19 and TRBJ1-1, with TRBD1 matching 8 bases. There are 14 residues in the CDR3. Germline lookup yields CDR1 LNHDA and CDR2 SQIVND (reference sequence). Unmatched junction bases numbered 4, after V lost 5 bases and J lost 2 bases. The CDR3 nucleotides are TGTGCCAGTAGTGTGGACAGGGTCAACACTGAAGCTTTCTTT. It yields the protein CASSVDRVNTEAFF.

This clonotype was observed a handful of times. The rearrangement uses TRBV6-2 or TRBV6-3 and TRBJ2-1; 7 nucleotides line up with TRBD1. This CDR3 comprises 14 residues. Germline V gene sequence: CDR1 MNHEY, CDR2 SVGEGT. The V segment lost 11 bases and the J segment 6 bases; nucleotides outside the gene matches: 13. The CDR3 protein is CAARAAGGSNEQFF. Written as DNA, the CDR3 is TGTGCCGCAAGGGCGGCAGGGGGTAGCAATGAGCAGTTCTTC.

This clonotype was counted ten times or more. This chain uses TRBV3-1 with TRBJ2-2, with D unclear. This CDR3 has 13 amino acids. V was cut by 0 bases and J by 7 bases, with 6 bases left in between. Per the germline V gene, CDR1 is LGHDT and CDR2 is YNNKEL (reference sequence). For the CDR3, the DNA is TGTGCCAGCAGCCAAGATCGGTACGGGGAGCTGTTTTTT. Its translation: CASSQDRYGELFF.